A selection of T cell receptor beta chains follows, all from one sample in a study of cytomegalovirus exposure and HLA in healthy donors. Some clones are missing from TCRdb's copy, which holds only in-frame ones; the method was immunoSEQ multiplex PCR. Altogether 200,000 or so clones are present, 87% being singletons, with the ten largest covering 1.3%. Sequences were obtained from PBMCs. The receptors derive from a young man in good health and CMV-seronegative. Each CDR3 is given with its conserved first and last residue. D genes are given only for firm matches. The size of a clone is reported for some rows only, either as once, few or many, or as a class for expanded clones.

CDR3 length: 14
clone size: -
J gene: TRBJ1-2
V gene: TRBV2
D gene: -
CDR3 DNA: TGTGCCAGCAGTGAAAAAAGACAGAACTATGGCTACACCTTC
CDR3 protein: CASSEKRQNYGYTF

CDR3 length: 12
clone size: -
J gene: TRBJ2-5
V gene: TRBV29-1
D gene: TRBD1
CDR3 DNA: TGCAGCGTCGGGACAGCCCAAGAGACCCAGTACTTC
CDR3 protein: CSVGTAQETQYF

CDR3 length: 16
clone size: -
J gene: TRBJ2-5
V gene: TRBV21-1
D gene: -
CDR3 DNA: TGTGCCAGCAGCAAGCTGACTAGCGGGAGAGGCGAGACCCAGTACTTC
CDR3 protein: CASSKLTSGRGETQYF

CDR3 length: 14
clone size: -
J gene: TRBJ2-3
V gene: TRBV21-1
D gene: -
CDR3 DNA: TGTGCCAGCAGCTTCCTGACAGGCACAGATACGCAGTATTTT
CDR3 protein: CASSFLTGTDTQYF

CDR3 length: 18
clone size: -
J gene: TRBJ2-7
V gene: TRBV11-3
D gene: TRBD1
CDR3 DNA: TGTGCCAGCAGCTTTAGCCCACCGGGACAGGGATTCACCTACGAGCAGTACTTC
CDR3 protein: CASSFSPPGQGFTYEQYF

CDR3 length: 17
clone size: -
J gene: TRBJ2-6
V gene: TRBV2
D gene: TRBD1
CDR3 DNA: TGTGCCAGCAAAAGACAGGGAATTATATCTGGGGCCAACGGCCTGACTTTC
CDR3 protein: CASKRQGIISGANGLTF

CDR3 length: 11
clone size: once
J gene: TRBJ1-1
V gene: TRBV29-1
D gene: -
CDR3 DNA: TGCAGCGTTCCAGGCAACACTGAAGCTTTCTTT
CDR3 protein: CSVPGNTEAFF

CDR3 length: 15
clone size: -
J gene: TRBJ2-7
V gene: TRBV5-1
D gene: TRBD1
CDR3 DNA: TGCGCCAGCAGAAACTCTGGGACAGGGCGTAGCGAGCAGTACTTC
CDR3 protein: CASRNSGTGRSEQYF

CDR3 length: 12
clone size: once
J gene: TRBJ2-3
V gene: TRBV11-3
D gene: -
CDR3 DNA: TGTGCCAGCAGCTTACCCCAAGGGGGGCAGTATTTT
CDR3 protein: CASSLPQGGQYF

CDR3 length: 15
clone size: -
J gene: TRBJ2-2
V gene: TRBV5-1
D gene: TRBD1
CDR3 DNA: TGCGCCAGCAAAGCCGGGACAGCGAACACCGGGGAGCTGTTTTTT
CDR3 protein: CASKAGTANTGELFF

CDR3 length: 17
clone size: -
J gene: TRBJ2-1
V gene: TRBV18
D gene: TRBD2
CDR3 DNA: TGTGCCAGCTCACAAAACTCCGGGGGGGCCGGTGGCGATGAGCAGTTCTTC
CDR3 protein: CASSQNSGGAGGDEQFF

CDR3 length: 13
clone size: few
J gene: TRBJ1-1
V gene: TRBV4-1
D gene: -
CDR3 DNA: TGCGCCAGCAGCCAACCAACAGGGCGGTCATCTTTCTTT
CDR3 protein: CASSQPTGRSSFF

CDR3 length: 14
clone size: -
J gene: TRBJ1-2
V gene: TRBV28
D gene: -
CDR3 DNA: TGTGCCAGCAGTCCCATCTGGGGGCTGCGGAGCTACACCTTC
CDR3 protein: CASSPIWGLRSYTF

CDR3 length: 15
clone size: -
J gene: TRBJ2-7
V gene: TRBV7-2
D gene: TRBD2
CDR3 DNA: TGTGCCAGCAGCTTATGGGGGGGTAGTAGCTACGAGCAGTACTTC
CDR3 protein: CASSLWGGSSYEQYF

CDR3 length: 13
clone size: -
J gene: TRBJ1-1
V gene: TRBV28
D gene: -
CDR3 DNA: TGTGCCAGCAGTTTTCAACACAACACTGAAGCTTTCTTT
CDR3 protein: CASSFQHNTEAFF

CDR3 length: 12
clone size: -
J gene: TRBJ2-5
V gene: TRBV6-6
D gene: -
CDR3 DNA: TGTGCCAGCGGCTGGCTCCAAGAGACCCAGTACTTC
CDR3 protein: CASGWLQETQYF

CDR3 length: 11
clone size: -
J gene: TRBJ2-3
V gene: TRBV10-3
D gene: -
CDR3 DNA: TGTGCCATCGGGGGCGGGTATACGCAGTATTTT
CDR3 protein: CAIGGGYTQYF

CDR3 length: 16
clone size: -
J gene: TRBJ2-1
V gene: TRBV10-3
D gene: -
CDR3 DNA: TGTGCCATCAGTGAGTCTGACGTGCGGCCCTACAATGAGCAGTTCTTC
CDR3 protein: CAISESDVRPYNEQFF

CDR3 length: 14
clone size: -
J gene: TRBJ2-2
V gene: TRBV4-1
D gene: -
CDR3 DNA: TGCGCCAGCAGCCAAACCTTCAGCACCGGGGAGCTGTTTTTT
CDR3 protein: CASSQTFSTGELFF

CDR3 length: 14
clone size: once
J gene: TRBJ2-2
V gene: TRBV15
D gene: TRBD2
CDR3 DNA: TGTGCCACCAGCCCCAGCGGGGACACCGGGGAGCTGTTTTTT
CDR3 protein: CATSPSGDTGELFF

CDR3 length: 14
clone size: -
J gene: TRBJ1-4
V gene: TRBV29-1
D gene: -
CDR3 DNA: TGCAGCGTTGATCGCGGCCAAGGGGATGAAAAACTGTTTTTT
CDR3 protein: CSVDRGQGDEKLFF

CDR3 length: 15
clone size: few
J gene: TRBJ2-4
V gene: TRBV4-1
D gene: -
CDR3 DNA: TGCGCCAGCAGCCAAGACACAATAGCCAAAAACATTCAGTACTTC
CDR3 protein: CASSQDTIAKNIQYF

CDR3 length: 14
clone size: -
J gene: TRBJ1-6
V gene: TRBV2
D gene: -
CDR3 DNA: TGTGCCAGCCGATGGGAGGGAGGGAATTCACCCCTCCACTTT
CDR3 protein: CASRWEGGNSPLHF

CDR3 length: 16
clone size: -
J gene: TRBJ2-1
V gene: TRBV19
D gene: TRBD2
CDR3 DNA: TGTGCCAGTAGTAATTCCGGGACTAGCGGATACAATGAGCAGTTCTTC
CDR3 protein: CASSNSGTSGYNEQFF

CDR3 length: 16
clone size: -
J gene: TRBJ2-7
V gene: TRBV5-4
D gene: TRBD2
CDR3 DNA: TGTGCCAGCAGCTCCGGGACTAGCGGGAGGACCTACGAGCAGTACTTC
CDR3 protein: CASSSGTSGRTYEQYF

CDR3 length: 16
clone size: -
J gene: TRBJ2-7
V gene: TRBV30
D gene: -
CDR3 DNA: TGTGCCTGGAGTGTACGGGGGGCGCTAACTTCCTACGAGCAGTACTTC
CDR3 protein: CAWSVRGALTSYEQYF

CDR3 length: 21
clone size: -
J gene: TRBJ2-5
V gene: TRBV5-1
D gene: -
CDR3 DNA: TGCGCCAGCAAGGCTGCTATTCTGAGCCAAAACAGGGGCCCAGGGAGGGAGACCCAGTACTTC
CDR3 protein: CASKAAILSQNRGPGRETQYF